The TCR beta chain under discussion was sequenced for a study of T-cell reconstitution after alpha-beta-depleted transplantation in children (dated by TCRdb to 2015 to 2016). For the wider study: T-cell immune reconstitution after TCRalphabeta/CD19-depleted allogeneic hematopoietic cell transplantation in children was quantitatively tracked in the study by means of TCR repertoire profiling.

As concerns this clonotype: Its antigen specificity is not known. No much larger clone exists at a distance of one base, and base qualities are not known.

V lost 6 bases and J lost 4 bases; the stretch between them is 15 bases long. From the germline V gene (reference sequence), CDR1 is DFQATT and CDR2 is SNEGSKA. The CDR3 contains 13 residues, cysteine and phenylalanine counted. The DNA shown is the 39-base CDR3, in frame from base 1. Libraries were made using PCR. Sequencing was performed on an Illumina HiSeq 2500. Molecular barcoding was employed in the preparation of TCR libraries, with unique molecular identifiers being used to normalize TCRbeta repertoire quantification. TCRdb applied fastp at Q25 and MiXCR to the public reads, then kept only in-frame beta chains. CDR3 protein sequences are deduplicated, and each keeps its most common genes and DNA. For this sample the table gives about 350,000 distinct CDR3 sequences, of which 13% were detected only once. In total, the top ten clones hold around 4% of the sample.

This receptor was taken from a human donor who donated a stem cell graft to a child with Fanconi anemia. The rearrangement joined TRBV20-1 to TRBJ2-5; TRBD2 could be the D gene, as 6 bases match. The sample here was PBMCs, taken from the stem cell graft. The CDR3 amino acid sequence is: CSAPGGVGETQYF. The sequenced DNA: TGCAGTGCCCCGGGCGGGGTGGGAGAGACCCAGTACTTC.